This record covers a single T cell receptor beta chain. Its antigen is unknown. Together with a sample-barcoded 5' primer, a J-beta primer mix was included in a second PCR lasting roughly 6 to 12 cycles. No fewer than 2.5 million CDR3-containing paired-end reads came from each sample. TCRdb re-derived calls from the 5' RACE reads in MiXCR, one entry per CDR3 protein. The table lists about 640,000 distinct CDR3 sequences, 58% of them singletons. This entry belongs to a study of blood T cells in healthy people across ages. Regarding the study as a whole: Aged donors had fewer naive CD4+ cells and lower diversity than long-lived donors. Per million T cells, TCR beta diversity dropped about linearly as age rose. Researchers deemed the diversity estimates from one million T cells underestimates.

The V gene lost 0 bases and the J gene lost 2 bases, with 7 bases spanning the gap. The CDR3 totals 14 residues. CDR1 and CDR2 (germline): LNHNV, YYDKDF (reference sequence). The clonotype originates from a man in his sixties in good health. The chain recombines TRBV15 with TRBJ2-5; D remains ambiguous. The sample taken for sequencing was blood. CDR3 sequence: CATSRDGAQETQYF. The DNA of the CDR3 is TGTGCCACCAGCAGAGACGGCGCTCAAGAGACCCAGTACTTC.